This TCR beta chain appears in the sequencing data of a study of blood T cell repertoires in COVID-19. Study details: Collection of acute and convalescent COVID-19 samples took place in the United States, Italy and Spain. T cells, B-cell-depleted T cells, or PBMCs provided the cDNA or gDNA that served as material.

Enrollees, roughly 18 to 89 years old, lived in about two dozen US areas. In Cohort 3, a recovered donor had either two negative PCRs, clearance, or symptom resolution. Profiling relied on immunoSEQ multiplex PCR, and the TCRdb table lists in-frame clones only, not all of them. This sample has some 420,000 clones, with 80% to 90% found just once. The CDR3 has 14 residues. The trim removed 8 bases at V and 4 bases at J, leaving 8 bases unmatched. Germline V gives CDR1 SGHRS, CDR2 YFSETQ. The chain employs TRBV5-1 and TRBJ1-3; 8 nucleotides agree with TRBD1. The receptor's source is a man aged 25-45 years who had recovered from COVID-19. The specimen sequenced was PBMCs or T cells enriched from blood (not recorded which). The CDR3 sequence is CASTQGAPGNTIYF. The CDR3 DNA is TGCGCCAGTACTCAGGGGGCGCCGGGAAACACCATATATTTT.